This TCR beta chain derives from a study of cytomegalovirus exposure and HLA in healthy donors. The study's findings and limits: As was reported, the HLA-A and HLA-B alleles of most subjects were accurately predicted from TCR beta sequences. A later analysis revealed that TCR association rates differed between HLA loci, peaking at DRB1 and bottoming out at HLA-C. The study assumed roughly uniform donor sequencing depth for presence/absence analyses.

On this clone: Its target is unknown. Other DNA variants within this sample encode the same CDR3.

CDR3 size: 11 residues. Germline V gene lookup returns CDR1 GTSNPN and CDR2 SVGIG (reference sequence). V dropped 4 bases and J dropped 5 bases, with 8 bases sitting between them. The study ran its PCR with 60 Vbeta and 13 Jbeta primers. Measured with immunoSEQ multiplex PCR; TCRdb has only the in-frame clones, and not every one. The table lists about 160,000 clones, approximately 70% of them singletons. This sequence originates from a man aged 35-49 years in good health and CMV-seropositive. V is TRBV30 and J is TRBJ1-1, with D perhaps TRBD1 (6 bases). The sample consisted of PBMCs. CDR3 in DNA: TGTGCCTGGACGAGGGGGACTGAAGCTTTCTTT. Translating it yields CAWTRGTEAFF.